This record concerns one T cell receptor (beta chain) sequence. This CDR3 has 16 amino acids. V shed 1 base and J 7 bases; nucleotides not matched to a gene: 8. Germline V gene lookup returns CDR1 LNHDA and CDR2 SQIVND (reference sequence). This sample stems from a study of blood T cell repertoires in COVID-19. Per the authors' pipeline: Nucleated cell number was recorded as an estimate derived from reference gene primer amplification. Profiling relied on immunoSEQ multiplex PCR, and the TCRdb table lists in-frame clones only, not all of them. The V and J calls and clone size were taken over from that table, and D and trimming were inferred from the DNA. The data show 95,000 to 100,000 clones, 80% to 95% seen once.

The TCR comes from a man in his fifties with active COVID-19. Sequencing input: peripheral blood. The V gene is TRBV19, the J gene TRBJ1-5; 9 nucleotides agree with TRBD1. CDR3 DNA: TGTGCCAGTAGTATAGGCGTCGGGACAGGGAACCAGCCCCAGCATTTT. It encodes CASSIGVGTGNQPQHF. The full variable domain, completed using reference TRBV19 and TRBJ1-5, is DGGITQSPKYLFRKEGQNVTLSCEQNLNHDAMYWYRQDPGQGLRLIYYSQIVNDFQKGDIAEGYSVSREKKESFPLTVTSAQKNPTAFYLCASSIGVGTGNQPQHFGDGTRLSIL.